This TCR beta chain stems from a study of blood T cell repertoires in COVID-19. As for the study in general: In each case, the material was cDNA or gDNA derived from T cells, B-cell-depleted T cells, or PBMCs.

There are 15 residues in the CDR3. Germline CDR1 reads SGHNT; CDR2 reads YYREEE (reference sequence). Trimming cost V 4 bases and J 4 bases; bases outside gene matches: 7. TCRdb's copy holds only in-frame clones and misses some; the assay was immunoSEQ multiplex PCR. The table records about 160,000 clones, about 90% of them present only once. The clonotype originates from a woman aged 70-85 years with acute or convalescent COVID-19. This sequence joins TRBV5-4 and TRBJ2-1; TRBD1 aligns across 8 bases. The sequenced sample was peripheral blood. CDR3 sequence reads: CASSPDRGLYNEQFF. The CDR3 DNA follows: TGTGCCAGCAGCCCAGACAGGGGTTTGTACAATGAGCAGTTCTTC.